What follows are 27 T cell receptor beta chains derived from one specimen sequenced in a study of blood T cell repertoires in COVID-19. Produced via immunoSEQ multiplex PCR; TCRdb's table is partial and in-frame only. The sample yields 150,000 to 200,000 clones, roughly 85% seen once. Sequencing was carried out using peripheral blood. Source of these receptors: a human donor with acute or convalescent COVID-19. The donor label of this sample is uncertain.

The V call is TRBV12-3 or TRBV12-4, the J call TRBJ2-3, with D unclear. Deletions cut 4 bases from V and 4 bases from J, with 9 bases between. This CDR3 is built from 13 residues. This chain's CDR3 is CASSSYNADTQYF. CDR3 nucleotide sequence: TGTGCCAGCAGTTCTTACAATGCAGATACGCAGTATTTT.

J is TRBJ1-2 and V is TRBV6-1; 9 bases fit TRBD1. The V and J ends lost 3 bases and 4 bases, in that order; junction bases with no gene match: 15. The germline gives CDR1 MNHNS, CDR2 SASEGT. This CDR3 is built from 18 residues. CDR3 DNA: TGTGCCAGCAGTGACACAGGGACAGGGATTGGTAAAGGCTATGGCTACACCTTC. It yields the protein CASSDTGTGIGKGYGYTF.

This chain connects TRBV4-2 to TRBJ1-5, with D perhaps TRBD1 (6 bases). The CDR3 runs to 15 residues. Germline lookup yields CDR1 LGHNA and CDR2 YNFKEQ. V lost 1 base to trimming and J lost 2 bases, with 9 bases between them. The CDR3 coding sequence is TGTGCCAGCAGCCAAGTACAGGGTGGCAATCAGCCCCAGCATTTT. Residues: CASSQVQGGNQPQHF.

This chain joins TRBV5-4 and TRBJ2-7, with D tentatively TRBD1 (6 bases). This CDR3 spans 14 amino acids. V dropped 4 bases and J dropped 1 base, with 12 bases sitting between them. CDR1 and CDR2 (germline): SGHNT, YYREEE (reference sequence). CDR3 amino acids: CASSTGTQSYEQYF. DNA for the CDR3: TGTGCCAGCAGCACCGGGACACAATCCTACGAGCAGTACTTC.

J is TRBJ2-4 and V is TRBV30; D call uncertain. This CDR3 has 13 residues. The V end was cut by 0 bases, the J end by 7 bases, with 10 bases between. CDR1 is GTSNPN and CDR2 is SVGIG in the germline V gene (reference sequence). The CDR3 DNA follows: TGTGCCTGGAGTGTAACAGTTCGGAACATTCAGTACTTC. Residues: CAWSVTVRNIQYF. The full variable domain, rest sourced from reference TRBV30 and TRBJ2-4, is SQTIHQWPATLVQPVGSPLSLECTVEGTSNPNLYWYRQAAGRGLQLLFYSVGIGQISSEVPQNLSASRPQDRQFILSSKKLLLSDSGFYLCAWSVTVRNIQYFGAGTRLSVL.

The chain has TRBV7-2 and TRBJ2-1; D is possibly TRBD2 (7 bases). Looked up from germline, CDR1 is SGHTA and CDR2 is FQGNSA. V gave up 0 bases and J gave up 3 bases, with 12 bases separating them. This CDR3 contains 16 residues. This CDR3 reads CASSLAGGARYNEQFF. In nucleotides, the CDR3 is TGTGCCAGCAGCTTAGCAGGGGGGGCCCGCTACAATGAGCAGTTCTTC.

This clone has a single count. This rearrangement joins TRBV30 to TRBJ1-2, with 7 positions matching TRBD1. The CDR3 has 13 residues. V was pared by 2 bases and J by 5 bases, with 5 bases of the junction left unmatched. Germline assignment: CDR1 GTSNPN and CDR2 SVGIG (reference sequence). CDR3 sequence: CAWSKAGGYGYTF. CDR3 DNA: TGTGCCTGGAGTAAGGCAGGGGGTTATGGCTACACCTTC.

This chain joins TRBV6-2 or TRBV6-3 and TRBJ2-5; D is unresolved. With 5 bases removed from V and 3 bases from J, the gap between germline ends came to 10 bases. This CDR3 spans 13 amino acids. Germline-derived CDR1 and CDR2 are MNHEY and SVGEGT. CDR3 sequence: CASSKPLKETQYF. CDR3 DNA sequence: TGTGCCAGCAGTAAGCCGTTAAAAGAGACCCAGTACTTC.

The chain uses TRBV18 and TRBJ1-2; D unresolved. The CDR3 loop spans 14 amino acids. V was pared by 1 base and J by 7 bases, with 13 bases between. Germline lookup yields CDR1 KGHSH and CDR2 LQKENI. The DNA for the CDR3 is TGTGCCAGCTCACCACTTGGACTGATCGGTGGCTACACCTTC. It specifies CASSPLGLIGGYTF.

This rearrangement joins TRBV19 to TRBJ2-7; TRBD1 is a possible D gene (5 bases). Trimming stripped 3 bases from V and 2 bases from J, with 8 bases between. Germline CDR1 reads LNHDA; CDR2 reads SQIVND (reference sequence). The CDR3 contains 13 residues. Here the CDR3 reads CASSIDRAYEQYF. For the CDR3, the DNA is TGTGCCAGTAGTATCGACAGAGCCTACGAGCAGTACTTC.

The V gene is TRBV23-1, the J gene TRBJ1-1, with D perhaps TRBD1 (5 bases). TRBV23-1 is placed among ORFs of uncertain function. Trimming removed 0 bases at V and 8 bases at J, with 7 bases between. The CDR3 loop spans 12 amino acids. The CDR3 here is CASSQSKGEAFF. The CDR3 DNA is TGCGCCAGCAGTCAATCGAAGGGGGAAGCTTTCTTT.

The V and J genes are TRBV19 and TRBJ2-3, with 11 nucleotides matching TRBD2. From germline, CDR1 is LNHDA and CDR2 SQIVND (reference sequence). J was trimmed by 2 bases and V by 6 bases; bases with no gene match: 4. The CDR3 covers 15 residues. Written as DNA, the CDR3 is TGTGCCAGTAGCATTAGCGGGGGGGCCACAGATACGCAGTATTTT. This encodes CASSISGGATDTQYF.

V is TRBV3-1 (or the pseudogene TRBV3-2) and J is TRBJ2-2; D may be TRBD1 (5 bases). This CDR3 contains 15 residues. Germline V CDR1 and CDR2: LGHDT, YNNKEL (reference sequence). V was trimmed by 3 bases and J by 1 base, leaving 9 bases between them. CDR3 amino acids: CASSHNGQNTGELFF. Here the CDR3 DNA reads TGTGCCAGCAGCCATAACGGACAGAACACCGGGGAGCTGTTTTTT.

The genes are TRBV11-2 and TRBJ1-2; no clear D. CDR3 size: 14 residues. V lost 2 bases and J 3 bases, leaving 10 bases between the germline ends. Germline V lookup: CDR1 SGHAT, CDR2 FQNNGV. CDR3 region: CASSLSWQDYGYTF. CDR3 DNA sequence: TGTGCCAGCAGCTTAAGTTGGCAAGACTATGGCTACACCTTC.

The J gene is TRBJ1-2, the V gene TRBV6-5; D remains unclear. The germline gives CDR1 MNHEY, CDR2 SVGAGI. V was clipped by 4 bases and J by 8 bases, with 14 bases between them. The CDR3 runs 13 residues. The chain's CDR3 is CASSSPGSRGYTF. CDR3 DNA: TGTGCCAGCAGTTCCCCGGGGAGCAGGGGCTACACCTTC.

V is TRBV19 and J is TRBJ1-2; no reliable D call. In germline, CDR1 is LNHDA, CDR2 SQIVND (reference sequence). Trimming shortened V by 5 bases and J by 4 bases, and 14 bases separated the two germline ends. The CDR3 sequence is 14 residues long. CDR3 amino acids: CASSVTLEAYGYTF. CDR3 bases: TGTGCCAGTAGTGTCACCCTCGAGGCCTATGGCTACACCTTC. Filled out from reference TRBV19 and TRBJ1-2, the complete variable domain reads DGGITQSPKYLFRKEGQNVTLSCEQNLNHDAMYWYRQDPGQGLRLIYYSQIVNDFQKGDIAEGYSVSREKKESFPLTVTSAQKNPTAFYLCASSVTLEAYGYTFGSGTRLTVV.

The chain employs TRBV19 and TRBJ1-5, with unresolved D. The CDR3 totals 16 residues. Deletions cut 5 bases from V and 0 bases from J, with 14 bases between. Germline V gene data show CDR1 as LNHDA and CDR2 as SQIVND (reference sequence). CDR3 in DNA: TGTGCCAGTAGTCGAGCCCGGGATCTTAGCAATCAGCCCCAGCATTTT. Translation: CASSRARDLSNQPQHF.

The chain is built from TRBV2 and TRBJ1-4; 8 nucleotides line up with TRBD1. This CDR3 comprises 16 residues. From germline, CDR1 is SNHLY and CDR2 FYNNEI. V was pared by 8 bases and J by 0 bases, with 8 bases of the junction left unmatched. The CDR3 sequence: CASRGQALATNEKLFF. The CDR3 DNA sequence: TGTGCCAGCCGGGGACAGGCCCTTGCAACTAATGAAAAACTGTTTTTT.

This chain uses TRBV5-1 with TRBJ1-1, with D possibly being TRBD1 (6 bases). The CDR3 totals 16 residues. The germline gives CDR1 SGHRS, CDR2 YFSETQ. The V end was cut by 2 bases, the J end by 1 base, with 15 bases between. CDR3 region: CASSFRVQGPNTEAFF. In DNA form, the CDR3 reads TGCGCCAGCAGCTTCAGGGTACAGGGACCGAACACTGAAGCTTTCTTT.

The CDR3 protein is CASSPQSKGAREKLFF. The CDR3, as DNA: TGTGCCAGCTCACCACAGTCAAAGGGGGCGAGGGAAAAACTGTTTTTT. This chain joins TRBV18 and TRBJ1-4, with 7 bases aligning to TRBD1. Germline V gene data show CDR1 as KGHSH and CDR2 as LQKENI. The length of the CDR3 is 16 residues. V shed 1 base and J 8 bases; nucleotides not matched to a gene: 10.

This clone turned up a few times. J is TRBJ1-1 and V is TRBV12-3 or TRBV12-4, with 7 nucleotides matching TRBD1. This CDR3 region has 13 residues. J was trimmed by 6 bases and V by 3 bases; bases with no gene match: 4. The CDR3 DNA reads TGTGCCAGCAGTTTTACCCAGGGGGCTGAAGCTTTCTTT. Translation gives CASSFTQGAEAFF.

This clone was picked up a small number of times. The V and J genes are TRBV4-2 and TRBJ2-2, with a tentative D call TRBD2 (5 bases). CDR1 is LGHNA, CDR2 YNFKEQ, per germline. The CDR3 has 17 amino acids. The V end lost 0 bases, the J end lost 3 bases, and 14 bases lay between the germline ends. The CDR3 sequence is CASSQEAGGRYTGELFF. The CDR3 DNA reads as TGTGCCAGCAGCCAAGAGGCGGGCGGGCGCTACACCGGGGAGCTGTTTTTT.

The chain is built from TRBV11-2 and TRBJ2-7; 7 nucleotides match TRBD1. This CDR3 comprises 13 residues. Germline V CDR1 and CDR2: SGHAT, FQNNGV. After removal of 6 bases from V and 6 bases from J, the junction contained 8 bases not matched to a gene. CDR3 loop: CASRWDSPGEQYF. The CDR3 DNA sequence: TGTGCCAGCAGGTGGGACAGCCCCGGCGAGCAGTACTTC.

The J gene is TRBJ1-2, the V gene TRBV5-6; D not certain. From germline, CDR1 is SGHDT and CDR2 YYEEEE. With 1 base removed from V and 5 bases from J, the gap between germline ends came to 18 bases. The CDR3 sequence is 16 residues long. In DNA, the CDR3 is TGTGCCAGCAGCTTGTTGGGGATGGAGGCGGAGTATGGCTACACCTTC. This sequence encodes CASSLLGMEAEYGYTF.

The chain combines TRBV4-2 with TRBJ2-1, with 9 bases aligning to TRBD1. Trimming at V came to 4 bases and at J to 1 base, leaving 11 bases not matched to a gene. There are 18 residues in the CDR3. The germline gives CDR1 LGHNA, CDR2 YNFKEQ. CDR3 coding DNA: TGTGCCAGCAGCCGAGGGGGTGGAGACAGGGGGTCCTACAATGAGCAGTTCTTC. It yields the protein CASSRGGGDRGSYNEQFF.

This chain links TRBV27 with TRBJ1-4; D may be TRBD1 (6 bases). The length of the CDR3 is 18 residues. Germline V lookup: CDR1 MNHEY, CDR2 SMNVEV (reference sequence). V was clipped by 2 bases and J by 0 bases, with 16 bases between them. The CDR3 region is CASSLVGQGSPTNEKLFF. The CDR3 DNA follows: TGTGCCAGCAGTTTAGTCGGGCAGGGGAGTCCAACTAATGAAAAACTGTTTTTT.

The chain combines TRBV27 with TRBJ2-2, with TRBD1 matching over 7 bases. The CDR3 extends over 15 amino acids. Trimming took 5 bases from V and 4 from J; bases not matched to a gene: 7. Germline V gene lookup returns CDR1 MNHEY and CDR2 SMNVEV (reference sequence). CDR3 protein: CASSMTGILTGELFF. The CDR3 DNA follows: TGTGCCAGCAGTATGACAGGGATACTCACCGGGGAGCTGTTTTTT.